These 20 T cell receptor beta chains were all obtained from the same sample, sequenced in a study of technical replicates of blood from a handful of donors. Profiled with immunoSEQ multiplex PCR; TCRdb holds only in-frame clones, not every one. The profile shows roughly 70,000 clones, 93% of them singletons. Source material: T cells isolated from PBMCs. These receptors were taken from a human donor in good health.

The CDR3 nucleotides are TGTGCCAGCAGCCAAAATACCGGGACAGGGACCACTGAAGCTTTCTTT. Translated: CASSQNTGTGTTEAFF. The V gene is TRBV5-8, the J gene TRBJ1-1, with 9 bases matching TRBD1. This CDR3 has 16 residues. Germline-derived CDR1 and CDR2 are SGHTS and YDEGEE. Germline trimming cut 4 bases from V and 4 bases from J; bases unmatched to any gene: 11.

The chain uses TRBV2 and TRBJ1-2; TRBD1 might be the D (5 bases). The germline V gene encodes CDR1 SNHLY and CDR2 FYNNEI. Trimming removed 2 bases at V and 5 bases at J, with 9 bases between. CDR3 size: 13 residues. CDR3 sequence reads: CASSEQTGYGYTF. The CDR3 DNA reads as TGTGCCAGCAGTGAACAAACAGGTTATGGCTACACCTTC.

CDR3: CASSPDADYGYTF. The CDR3 DNA sequence: TGTGCCAGCAGCCCCGATGCGGACTATGGCTACACCTTC. The chain recombines TRBV7-8 with TRBJ1-2; D is uncertain. Trimming shortened V by 5 bases and J by 3 bases, and 10 bases separated the two germline ends. Germline V gene sequence: CDR1 SGHVS, CDR2 FQNEAQ. The CDR3 spans 13 residues. Filled out from reference TRBV7-8 and TRBJ1-2, the complete variable domain reads GAGVSQSPRYKVAKRGQDVALRCDPISGHVSLFWYQQALGQGPEFLTYFQNEAQLDKSGLPSDRFFAERPEGSVSTLKIQRTQQEDSAVYLCASSPDADYGYTFGSGTRLTVV.

The rearrangement joins TRBV5-6 to TRBJ2-2; TRBD1 might be the D (5 bases). The germline V and J ends were trimmed by 6 bases and 4 bases, with 22 bases remaining between them. Germline V lookup: CDR1 SGHDT, CDR2 YYEEEE. The CDR3 spans 17 residues. In DNA, the CDR3 is TGTGCCAGCACCTCTAATACCGGCAGGGATGGCACCGGGGAGCTGTTTTTT. Amino acids: CASTSNTGRDGTGELFF. The whole variable domain, filled in from reference TRBV5-6 and TRBJ2-2, reads DAGVTQSPTHLIKTRGQQVTLRCSPKSGHDTVSWYQQALGQGPQFIFQYYEEEERQRGNFPDRFSGHQFPNYSSELNVNALLLGDSALYLCASTSNTGRDGTGELFFGEGSRLTVL.

V usage is TRBV7-9 and J usage is TRBJ1-5; tentatively, D is TRBD1 (5 bases). The V gene lost 3 bases and the J gene lost 2 bases, with 11 bases spanning the gap. This CDR3 is built from 15 residues. Looked up from germline, CDR1 is SEHNR and CDR2 is FQNEAQ (reference sequence). The CDR3 bases are TGTGCCAGCAGCTTGGAGGGCAGGGGCAATCAGCCCCAGCATTTT. Protein product: CASSLEGRGNQPQHF.

This sequence joins TRBV14 and TRBJ1-4; 7 bases align to TRBD1. The length of the CDR3 is 16 residues. Looked up from germline, CDR1 is SGHDN and CDR2 is FVKESK. The J segment lost 8 bases and the V segment lost 1 base, leaving 10 bases of the junction unmatched. The CDR3 DNA sequence: TGTGCCAGCAGCCAAGCGAGTGGGATACAGGGGGAAAAACTGTTTTTT. Translated, it gives CASSQASGIQGEKLFF.

A few counts support this clone. This sequence joins TRBV7-9 and TRBJ1-1, with D maybe TRBD1 (6 bases). Germline V gene sequence: CDR1 SEHNR, CDR2 FQNEAQ (reference sequence). With 4 bases removed from V and 1 base from J, the gap between germline ends came to 7 bases. The CDR3 spans 13 residues. The CDR3 DNA follows: TGTGCCAGCAGCTCACAGGGGAACACTGAAGCTTTCTTT. Its protein is CASSSQGNTEAFF.

The chain uses TRBV5-1 and TRBJ1-1, with a weak D call TRBD1 (5 bases). This CDR3 region has 15 residues. Germline CDR1 reads SGHRS; CDR2 reads YFSETQ. The germline V and J ends were trimmed by 4 bases and 0 bases, with 13 bases remaining between them. The CDR3 loop reads CASSPTVTVNTEAFF. The CDR3 nucleotides are TGCGCCAGCAGCCCTACGGTGACAGTGAACACTGAAGCTTTCTTT.

The gene calls are TRBV4-1 and TRBJ2-5; TRBD1 is a possible D gene (5 bases). This CDR3 is built from 14 residues. The germline V and J ends were trimmed by 4 bases and 6 bases, with 15 bases remaining between them. The germline CDR1 and CDR2 sequences are MGHRA and YSYEKL. CDR3 coding DNA: TGCGCCAGCAGCCCCGCCCCAGGGTCGAAGACCCAGTACTTC. Protein sequence: CASSPAPGSKTQYF.

The rearrangement links TRBV6-5 to TRBJ2-7; 8 nucleotides agree with TRBD1. Germline CDR1 MNHEY, CDR2 SVGAGI. J gave up 7 bases and V 7 bases, and 9 bases lay outside the gene matches. The CDR3 contains 13 residues. DNA of the CDR3: TGTGCCAGCACTCGAACAGGGGGTACGGAGCAGTACTTC. It is translated as CASTRTGGTEQYF.

This clone was seen just once. V is TRBV4-2 and J is TRBJ2-5; 9 nucleotides match TRBD2. Germline loops: CDR1 LGHNA, CDR2 YNFKEQ. This CDR3 contains 16 residues. V shed 0 bases and J 4 bases; nucleotides not matched to a gene: 6. CDR3 residues: CASSQDPSGTGETQYF. For the CDR3, the DNA is TGTGCCAGCAGCCAAGACCCTAGCGGGACCGGAGAGACCCAGTACTTC.

V and J are TRBV11-3 and TRBJ1-5; the match to TRBD1 covers 7 bases. This CDR3 has 15 amino acids. The V gene's germline CDR1 is SGHNT and CDR2 YENEEA. V shed 4 bases and J 6 bases; nucleotides not matched to a gene: 9. The CDR3, as DNA: TGTGCCAGCAGCTCCCTGACAGGGCCGCCTCAGCCCCAGCATTTT. Protein: CASSSLTGPPQPQHF.

This chain links TRBV7-3 with TRBJ2-1; D perhaps matches TRBD1 (6 bases). Trimming took 5 bases from V and 0 from J, leaving 14 bases between them. The CDR3 sequence is 16 residues long. Germline V gives CDR1 SGHTA, CDR2 FQGTGA. CDR3 protein: CASSPRQAISYNEQFF. The CDR3 bases are TGTGCCAGCAGCCCCCGACAGGCGATCTCCTACAATGAGCAGTTCTTC. The full variable domain, its missing parts supplied by reference TRBV7-3 and TRBJ2-1, is GAGVSQTPSNKVTEKGKYVELRCDPISGHTALYWYRQSLGQGPEFLIYFQGTGAADDSGLPNDRFFAVRPEGSVSTLKIQRTERGDSAVYLCASSPRQAISYNEQFFGPGTRLTVL.

V gene TRBV6-5 combines with J gene TRBJ2-7, with 7 nucleotides matching TRBD2. The CDR3 is made up of 13 amino acids. Germline CDR1 and CDR2: MNHEY and SVGAGI. Germline trimming cut 5 bases from V and 5 bases from J; bases unmatched to any gene: 6. The CDR3 loop is CASSSGTFNEQYF. The CDR3 nucleotides are TGTGCCAGCAGTAGCGGGACTTTCAACGAGCAGTACTTC.

About this clone itself: Additional DNA sequences in this sample encode the identical CDR3. The rearrangement joins TRBV5-1 to TRBJ1-5; the D gene is possibly TRBD1 (6 bases). This CDR3 has 14 residues. The V gene lost 8 bases and the J gene lost 0 bases, with 12 bases spanning the gap. Germline-derived CDR1 and CDR2 are SGHRS and YFSETQ. The chain's CDR3 is CASSEGVSNQPQHF. CDR3 DNA sequence: TGCGCCAGTAGCGAGGGGGTTAGCAATCAGCCCCAGCATTTT.

Here the CDR3 DNA reads TGTGCCAGCAGCTTGGCCGGGACAGGCACCTACGAGCAGTACTTC. Translated, it gives CASSLAGTGTYEQYF. This rearrangement joins TRBV5-4 to TRBJ2-7, with 8 bases that match TRBD1. The CDR3 contains 15 residues. After removal of 0 bases from V and 2 bases from J, the junction contained 4 bases not matched to a gene. CDR1 and CDR2 (germline): SGHNT, YYREEE (reference sequence). The full variable domain, rest sourced from reference TRBV5-4 and TRBJ2-7, is ETGVTQSPTHLIKTRGQQVTLRCSSQSGHNTVSWYQQALGQGPQFIFQYYREEENGRGNFPPRFSGLQFPNYSSELNVNALELDDSALYLCASSLAGTGTYEQYFGPGTRLTVT.

The chain links TRBV28 to TRBJ2-7, with TRBD2 identical over 9 bases. The germline V gene has CDR1 MDHEN and CDR2 SYDVKM. The V and J ends lost 3 bases and 2 bases, in that order; junction bases with no gene match: 14. CDR3 size: 18 residues. DNA for the CDR3: TGTGCCAGCAGTTTTAACCGGGACATAGCGGGAGAGGCCTACGAGCAGTACTTC. This codes for CASSFNRDIAGEAYEQYF.

The chain has TRBV5-6 and TRBJ1-2, with D possibly matching TRBD1 (5 bases). The V end was cut by 4 bases, the J end by 4 bases, with 14 bases between. The germline V gene has CDR1 SGHDT and CDR2 YYEEEE. This CDR3 is built from 14 residues. CDR3 amino acids: CASSPYDRFYGYTF. DNA for the CDR3: TGTGCCAGCAGCCCCTACGACAGATTCTATGGCTACACCTTC.

V is TRBV7-3 and J is TRBJ2-1; the D gene is possibly TRBD2 (6 bases). Trimming removed 1 base from V and 7 bases from J, with 17 bases in between. Germline values: CDR1 SGHTA, CDR2 FQGTGA. This CDR3 has 16 amino acids. The CDR3 DNA reads as TGTGCCAGCAGCTTAAGCCCCAGCGGGCTAACAAATGAGCAGTTCTTC. Amino acids: CASSLSPSGLTNEQFF.

J is TRBJ2-7 and V is TRBV6-5; 9 bases map to TRBD1. There are 13 residues in the CDR3. CDR1 and CDR2 from the germline V gene are MNHEY and SVGAGI. The V gene end was trimmed by 5 bases and the J gene end by 6 bases; junction bases not matched to a gene: 5. CDR3 protein: CASSRATGGEQYF. In nucleotides, the CDR3 is TGTGCCAGCAGTCGCGCGACAGGGGGCGAGCAGTACTTC.